This T cell receptor beta chain appears in the sequencing data of a study of patients and donors after allogeneic stem cell transplantation. This clonotype was seen more than once but under ten times. TCRdb used MiXCR to reprocess the RT-PCR reads, holding one entry per CDR3 protein. Among 200,000 to 250,000 distinct CDR3 sequences listed, less than 15% were seen once. V lost 6 bases, J lost 1 base, and 7 bases stayed unmatched. CDR3 length equals 15 residues. Germline assignment: CDR1 SNHLY and CDR2 FYNNEI. The chain uses TRBV2 and TRBJ2-3, with TRBD1 matching over 7 bases. The TCR originated in a human donor who was either an allogeneic HSCT recipient or a stem cell or donor lymphocyte infusion donor (not recorded which). It is not recorded whose cells these are; they may come from a transplant donor. Sequences were obtained from blood, either unsorted or a sorted T cell fraction (not recorded which). The CDR3 DNA reads as TGTGCCAGCAGACGTAACAGGGGAGGCACAGATACGCAGTATTTT. Amino acids: CASRRNRGGTDTQYF.